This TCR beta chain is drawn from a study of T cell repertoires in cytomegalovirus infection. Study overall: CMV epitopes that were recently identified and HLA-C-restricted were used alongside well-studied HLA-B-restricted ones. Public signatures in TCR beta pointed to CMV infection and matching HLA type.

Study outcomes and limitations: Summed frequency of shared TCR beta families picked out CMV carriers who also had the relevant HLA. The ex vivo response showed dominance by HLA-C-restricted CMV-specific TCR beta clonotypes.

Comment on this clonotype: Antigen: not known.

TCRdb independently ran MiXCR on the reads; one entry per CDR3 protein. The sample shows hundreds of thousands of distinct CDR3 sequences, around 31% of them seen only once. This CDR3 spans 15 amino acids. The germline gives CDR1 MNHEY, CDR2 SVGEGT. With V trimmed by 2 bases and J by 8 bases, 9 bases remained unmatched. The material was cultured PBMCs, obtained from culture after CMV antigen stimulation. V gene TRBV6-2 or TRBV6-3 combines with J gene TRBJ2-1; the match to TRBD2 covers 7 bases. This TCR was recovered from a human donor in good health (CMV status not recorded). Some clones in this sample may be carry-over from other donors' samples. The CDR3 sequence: CASSYVAGEAYEQFF. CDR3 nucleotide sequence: TGTGCCAGCAGTTACGTCGCGGGAGAAGCCTATGAGCAGTTCTTC.